The 7 T cell receptor beta chains below come from one sample, sequenced in a study of cytomegalovirus exposure and HLA in healthy donors. Both 60 Vbeta primers and 13 Jbeta primers went into the PCR. Generated by immunoSEQ multiplex PCR, the TCRdb table keeps only in-frame clones and is missing some. Of under 150,000 clones in the sample, approximately 73% were seen once. The sequencing sample was made of PBMCs. The receptor set was obtained from a human donor in good health.

The chain combines TRBV30 with TRBJ2-6; D is unresolved. Looked up from germline, CDR1 is GTSNPN and CDR2 is SVGIG (reference sequence). This CDR3 spans 14 amino acids. The V end was cut by 3 bases, the J end by 0 bases, with 6 bases between. The CDR3 DNA is TGTGCCTGGAGGAGCTACTCTGGGGCCAACGTCCTGACTTTC. Translated: CAWRSYSGANVLTF.

The V and J genes are TRBV2 and TRBJ1-1; 8 nucleotides line up with TRBD1. In germline, CDR1 is SNHLY, CDR2 FYNNEI. Unmatched junction bases numbered 11, after V lost 6 bases and J lost 5 bases. The CDR3 length is 15 residues. Written as DNA, the CDR3 is TGTGCCAGCAGGGCCGGGACAGGAAGGGGAACTGAAGCTTTCTTT. It codes for CASRAGTGRGTEAFF.

The chain carries TRBV14 and TRBJ2-7; 7 nucleotides line up with TRBD2. The trim removed 3 bases at V and 4 bases at J, leaving 6 bases unmatched. CDR1 is SGHDN, CDR2 FVKESK, per germline. The length of the CDR3 is 14 residues. The CDR3: CASSHSGIIYEQYF. The CDR3 nucleotides read TGTGCCAGCAGCCACAGCGGGATTATATACGAGCAGTACTTC. Drawing the rest from reference TRBV14 and TRBJ2-7, the complete variable domain is EAGVTQFPSHSVIEKGQTVTLRCDPISGHDNLYWYRRVMGKEIKFLLHFVKESKQDESGMPNNRFLAERTGGTYSTLKVQPAELEDSGVYFCASSHSGIIYEQYFGPGTRLTVT.

The rearrangement links TRBV28 to TRBJ2-2; TRBD2 aligns across 9 bases. J was trimmed by 7 bases and V by 2 bases; bases with no gene match: 2. Germline assignment: CDR1 MDHEN and CDR2 SYDVKM. The CDR3 runs 14 residues. For the CDR3, the DNA is TGTGCCAGCAGTTTAGCTAGCGGGGTCGGGGAGCTGTTTTTT. Amino acids: CASSLASGVGELFF.

This clone was observed a handful of times. The rearrangement uses TRBV5-4 and TRBJ1-4; 9 nucleotides align to TRBD1. This CDR3 is 14 amino acids long. Germline V gene sequence: CDR1 SGHNT, CDR2 YYREEE (reference sequence). V gave up 4 bases and J gave up 6 bases; unmatched junction bases: 4. The CDR3 reads CASSRDRVDEKLFF. As DNA, the CDR3 is TGTGCCAGCAGCCGGGACAGGGTGGATGAAAAACTGTTTTTT.

The chain has TRBV6-5 and TRBJ1-6; TRBD1 matches at 8 bases. In germline, CDR1 is MNHEY, CDR2 SVGAGI. After removal of 2 bases from V and 7 bases from J, the junction contained 7 bases not matched to a gene. This CDR3 region has 16 residues. The chain's CDR3 is CASSYAPDRVNSPLHF. In nucleotides, the CDR3 is TGTGCCAGCAGTTACGCCCCGGACAGGGTAAATTCACCCCTCCACTTT.

The V and J genes are TRBV30 and TRBJ2-5; 9 positions agree with TRBD2. This CDR3 comprises 15 residues. Germline CDR1 is GTSNPN and CDR2 is SVGIG (reference sequence). V dropped 3 bases and J dropped 5; count of bases not matched to a gene: 10. CDR3 loop: CAWRGGAGGAETQYF. The CDR3, as DNA: TGTGCCTGGAGGGGGGGAGCGGGAGGAGCCGAGACCCAGTACTTC. The whole variable domain, remainder taken from reference TRBV30 and TRBJ2-5, is SQTIHQWPATLVQPVGSPLSLECTVEGTSNPNLYWYRQAAGRGLQLLFYSVGIGQISSEVPQNLSASRPQDRQFILSSKKLLLSDSGFYLCAWRGGAGGAETQYFGPGTRLLVL.